This is a list of T cell receptor beta chains from one sample in a study of blood T cells in healthy people across ages. In TCRdb, the 5' RACE reads were re-called with MiXCR into one record per CDR3 protein. The sample shows some 800,000 distinct CDR3 sequences, 25% of them seen only once. This sample was also put to use in a study of T cells of mothers and their children.

The sample was blood. These TCRs come from a boy aged 5 to 17 in good health. Both conserved end residues are part of each CDR3. The D gene is left open where the match is weak. Size is omitted from some rows. Given values are once, few, many or a class for expanded clones.

d_call	clone_size	v_call	j_call	cdr3_aa	cdr3_nt
NA	NA	TRBV4-1	TRBJ2-1	CASSQVMGGVNYNEQFF	TGCGCCAGCAGCCAAGTTATGGGGGGAGTGAACTACAATGAGCAGTTCTTC
TRBD2	NA	TRBV7-9	TRBJ2-3	CASSPTAGADTQYF	TGTGCCAGCAGCCCGACAGCGGGGGCAGATACGCAGTATTTT
TRBD2	NA	TRBV19	TRBJ2-1	CASSISSGGASNNEQFF	TGTGCCAGTAGTATATCGAGCGGGGGGGCCTCCAACAATGAGCAGTTCTTC
NA	NA	TRBV25-1	TRBJ2-5	CASIPQGQETQYF	TGTGCCAGCATCCCACAGGGTCAGGAGACCCAGTACTTC
NA	few	TRBV4-1	TRBJ1-1	CASSDGQLNTEAFF	TGCGCCAGCAGCGACGGACAGTTGAACACTGAAGCTTTCTTT
NA	NA	TRBV7-2	TRBJ1-6	CASSLALSRRSYNSPLHF	TGTGCCAGCAGCTTAGCGCTTTCACGACGCTCCTATAATTCACCCCTCCACTTT
NA	NA	TRBV4-3	TRBJ2-7	CASSQGGNFYEQYF	TGCGCCAGCAGCCAAGGCGGCAATTTTTACGAGCAGTACTTC
TRBD2	few	TRBV4-1	TRBJ2-1	CASSQGPSGALTYNEQFF	TGCGCCAGCAGCCAAGGCCCTAGCGGGGCGTTAACCTACAATGAGCAGTTCTTC
TRBD2	NA	TRBV29-1	TRBJ2-2	CSVETSGLSNTGELFF	TGCAGCGTTGAGACTAGCGGGCTTTCGAACACCGGGGAGCTGTTTTTT
TRBD2	few	TRBV20-1	TRBJ2-5	CSAEGASGRIIQYF	TGCAGTGCGGAGGGGGCTAGCGGGAGAATAATCCAATACTTC
NA	NA	TRBV7-6	TRBJ2-5	CASSLESDSPREQYF	TGTGCCAGCAGCTTAGAATCAGACAGCCCCCGGGAGCAGTACTTC
NA	few	TRBV24-1	TRBJ2-1	CATGSRSGNEQFF	TGTGCCACCGGTTCGCGATCGGGCAATGAGCAGTTCTTC
NA	NA	TRBV29-1	TRBJ2-6	CSVEEGQTSGANVLTF	TGCAGCGTTGAAGAAGGACAGACCTCTGGGGCCAACGTCCTGACTTTC